The rows below give T cell receptor beta chains drawn from one sample of a study of blood T cells in healthy people across ages. TCRdb passed the 5' RACE reads through MiXCR, listing each CDR3 protein once. The table has 700,000 or so distinct CDR3 sequences, 22% seen once. Source material: blood. Every receptor here comes from a man in his 70s in good health. Both conserved end residues are trimmed from each CDR3.

j_call v_call cdr3_aa
TRBJ2-4 TRBV20-1 SADPTGAKNIQY
TRBJ1-6 TRBV12-3/TRBV12-4 ASSLEAGGSYNSPLH
TRBJ2-1 TRBV12-3/TRBV12-4 ASSFWRVGHNEQF
TRBJ1-3 TRBV12-3/TRBV12-4 ASSLAASGNTIY
TRBJ1-1 TRBV10-3 AITNLGEAF
TRBJ2-2 TRBV5-1 AGRLSNTGELF
TRBJ1-2 TRBV6-1 ASSEEVQGNYGYT
TRBJ1-2 TRBV5-1 ASRGDRTNYGYT
TRBJ1-1 TRBV12-3/TRBV12-4 ASSPLWPPAF
TRBJ1-1 TRBV4-2 ASSQQQGRNTEAF
TRBJ1-3 TRBV12-3/TRBV12-4 ASSPRQLMSSGNTIY
TRBJ1-1 TRBV3-1 AGSQDLGVGNTEAF
TRBJ2-3 TRBV7-2 ASSLAPAAGQFSSTDTQY
TRBJ2-5 TRBV20-1 SARRPALAPKETQY
TRBJ2-3 TRBV9 ASSAQGIDTQY
TRBJ1-1 TRBV5-6 ASSLASPTEAF
TRBJ2-7 TRBV7-9 ASSSPGGSYEQY
TRBJ2-7 TRBV4-1 ASSQEASSAYEQY
TRBJ1-6 TRBV5-1 ASRPGGNGISPLH
TRBJ2-1 TRBV28 ASSLMGLLYNEQF
TRBJ1-5 TRBV20-1 SARDRAQWGSNQPQH
- TRBV24-1 ATSDFIGTSGNEQF
TRBJ2-5 TRBV12-3/TRBV12-4 ASKVRAGEETQY
TRBJ2-3 TRBV24-1 ATNGQGSTDTQY
TRBJ1-4 TRBV7-8 ASSLYGGGEKLF
TRBJ2-5 TRBV27 ASSPDGKMRETQY
TRBJ2-3 TRBV30 AGWTSGSSDTQY
TRBJ2-2 TRBV29-1 SVGSSGELF
TRBJ2-3 TRBV18 ASSPPTGLEGSTQY
TRBJ1-4 TRBV5-1 ASSLGLSTGSNEKLF
TRBJ2-3 TRBV28 ASFTWDRGPDTQY
TRBJ1-1 TRBV14 ASSQDLRQASNTEAF
TRBJ1-2 TRBV5-1 ASSLTGQSNYGYT
TRBJ2-1 TRBV7-2 ASSVWGDYNEQF
TRBJ2-5 TRBV20-1 SVELVSGGEAQY
TRBJ2-7 TRBV18 ASSPGRQSSYEQY
TRBJ2-1 TRBV5-1 ASSLQQGANREQF
TRBJ2-3 TRBV6-1 ASSGRDSSTDTQY
TRBJ2-5 TRBV5-1 ASSLLSPRETQY
- TRBV12-3/TRBV12-4 ASSSSPGTGVPAYEQY
TRBJ2-2 TRBV29-1 SGRADSDGELF
- TRBV11-2 ASSLRAAYEQY
TRBJ2-3 TRBV24-1 ATSEGARRVVDTQY
TRBJ2-5 TRBV6-6 ASSYGVGETQY